The clone carrying this TCR beta chain was seen many times. Its antigen is unknown. This CDR3 has 12 amino acids. Germline V gene sequence: CDR1 DFQATT, CDR2 SNEGSKA (reference sequence). V shed 6 bases, J shed 6 bases, and the junction held 6 bases outside the gene matches. The sample belongs to a study of blood T cells in healthy people across ages. Alongside a J-beta primer mix, a sample-barcoded 5' primer served in a second PCR lasting 7 to 11 cycles. A single record per CDR3 protein comes from TCRdb applying MiXCR to the 5' RACE reads. This table has over 1,500,000 distinct CDR3 sequences, 30% to 40% appearing once. The study, taken as a whole, reports: Fewer expanded clones and more diversity marked long-lived versus aged donors.

This clonotype originated in a human donor in good health. Material: blood. The genes are TRBV20-1 and TRBJ2-7; 9 nucleotides match TRBD1. The CDR3 here is CSALGQGSEQYF. CDR3 in DNA: TGCAGTGCCTTGGGACAGGGCTCCGAGCAGTACTTC.